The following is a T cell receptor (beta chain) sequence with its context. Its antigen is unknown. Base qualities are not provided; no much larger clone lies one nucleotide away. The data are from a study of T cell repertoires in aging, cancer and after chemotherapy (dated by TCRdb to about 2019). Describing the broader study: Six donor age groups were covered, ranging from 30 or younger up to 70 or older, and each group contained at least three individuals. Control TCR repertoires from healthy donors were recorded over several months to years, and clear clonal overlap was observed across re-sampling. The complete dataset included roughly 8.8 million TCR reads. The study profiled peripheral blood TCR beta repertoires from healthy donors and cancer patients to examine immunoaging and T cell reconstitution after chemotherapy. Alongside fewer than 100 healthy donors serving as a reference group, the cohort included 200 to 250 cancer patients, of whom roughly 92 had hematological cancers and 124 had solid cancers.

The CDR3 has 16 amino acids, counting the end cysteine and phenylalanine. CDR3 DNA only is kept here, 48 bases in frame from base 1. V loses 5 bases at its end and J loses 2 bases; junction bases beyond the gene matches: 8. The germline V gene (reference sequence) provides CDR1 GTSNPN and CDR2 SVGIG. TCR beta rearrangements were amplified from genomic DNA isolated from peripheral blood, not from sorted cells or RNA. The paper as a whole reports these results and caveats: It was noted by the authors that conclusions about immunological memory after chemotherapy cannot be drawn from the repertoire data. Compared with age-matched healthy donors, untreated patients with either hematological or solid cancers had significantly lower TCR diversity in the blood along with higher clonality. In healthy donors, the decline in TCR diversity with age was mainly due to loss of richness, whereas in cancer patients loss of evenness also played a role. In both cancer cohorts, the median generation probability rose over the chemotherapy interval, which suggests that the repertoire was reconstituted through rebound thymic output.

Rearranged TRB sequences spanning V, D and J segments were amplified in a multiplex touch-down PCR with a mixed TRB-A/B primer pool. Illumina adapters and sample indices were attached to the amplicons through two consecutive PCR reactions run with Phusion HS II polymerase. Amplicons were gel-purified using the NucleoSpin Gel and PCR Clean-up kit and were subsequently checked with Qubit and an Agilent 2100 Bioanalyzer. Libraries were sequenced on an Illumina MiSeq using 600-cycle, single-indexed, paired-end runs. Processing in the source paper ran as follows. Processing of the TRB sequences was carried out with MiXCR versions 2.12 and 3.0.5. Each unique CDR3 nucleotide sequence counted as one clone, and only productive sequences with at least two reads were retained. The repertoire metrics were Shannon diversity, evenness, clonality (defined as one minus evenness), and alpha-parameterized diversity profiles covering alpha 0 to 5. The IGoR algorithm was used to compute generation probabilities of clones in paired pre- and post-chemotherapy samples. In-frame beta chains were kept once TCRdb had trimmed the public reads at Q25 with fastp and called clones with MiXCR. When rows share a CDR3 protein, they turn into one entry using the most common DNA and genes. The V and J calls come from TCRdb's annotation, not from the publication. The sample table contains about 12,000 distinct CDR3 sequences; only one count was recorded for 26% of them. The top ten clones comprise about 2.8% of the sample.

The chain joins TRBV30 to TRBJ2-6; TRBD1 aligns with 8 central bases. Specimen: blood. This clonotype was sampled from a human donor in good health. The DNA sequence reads TGTGCCTGGCGCCCCAGGACAGGGACTGGGGCCAACGTCCTGACTTTC. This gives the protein CAWRPRTGTGANVLTF.